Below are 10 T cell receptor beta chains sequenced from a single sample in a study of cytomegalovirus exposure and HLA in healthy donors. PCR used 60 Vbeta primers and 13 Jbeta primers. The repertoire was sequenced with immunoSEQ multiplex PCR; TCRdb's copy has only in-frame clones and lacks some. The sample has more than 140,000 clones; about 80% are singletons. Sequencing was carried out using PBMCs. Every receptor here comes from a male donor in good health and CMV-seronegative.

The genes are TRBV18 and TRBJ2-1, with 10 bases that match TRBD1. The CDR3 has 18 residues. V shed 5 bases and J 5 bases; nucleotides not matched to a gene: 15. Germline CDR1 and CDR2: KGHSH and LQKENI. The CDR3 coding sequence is TGTGCCAGCTCAGCGGGACAGGGGATGTTGGGACCAGACAATGAGCAGTTCTTC. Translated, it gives CASSAGQGMLGPDNEQFF.

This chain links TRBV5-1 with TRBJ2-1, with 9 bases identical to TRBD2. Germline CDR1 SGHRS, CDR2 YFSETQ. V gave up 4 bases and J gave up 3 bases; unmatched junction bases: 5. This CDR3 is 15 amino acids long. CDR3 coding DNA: TGCGCCAGCAGCCTTAGCGGGGGAAGCTACAATGAGCAGTTCTTC. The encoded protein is CASSLSGGSYNEQFF.

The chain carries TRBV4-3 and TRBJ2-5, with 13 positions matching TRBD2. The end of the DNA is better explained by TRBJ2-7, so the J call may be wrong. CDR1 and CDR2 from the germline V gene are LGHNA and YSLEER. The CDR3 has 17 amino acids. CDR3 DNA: TGCGCCAGCAGCCAAGGCGCCGGGACTAGCGGGACCTACGAGCAGTACTTC. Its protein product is CASSQGAGTSGTYEQYF.

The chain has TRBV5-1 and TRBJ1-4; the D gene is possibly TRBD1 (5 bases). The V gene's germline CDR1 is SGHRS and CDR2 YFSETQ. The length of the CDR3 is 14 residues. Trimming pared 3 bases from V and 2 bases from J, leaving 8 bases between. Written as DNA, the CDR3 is TGCGCCAGCAGCTGGACAACCACTAATGAAAAACTGTTTTTT. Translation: CASSWTTTNEKLFF.

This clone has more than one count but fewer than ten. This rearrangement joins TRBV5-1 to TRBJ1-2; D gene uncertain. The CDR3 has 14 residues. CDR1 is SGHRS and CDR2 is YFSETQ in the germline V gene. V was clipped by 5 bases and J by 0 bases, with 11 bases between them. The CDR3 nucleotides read TGCGCCAGCAGTCTAGCAGACTCTAACTATGGCTACACCTTC. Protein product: CASSLADSNYGYTF.

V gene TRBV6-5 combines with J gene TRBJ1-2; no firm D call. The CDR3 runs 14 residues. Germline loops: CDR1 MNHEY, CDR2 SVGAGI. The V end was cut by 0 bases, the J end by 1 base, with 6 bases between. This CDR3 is CASSYSYSNYGYTF. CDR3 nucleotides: TGTGCCAGCAGTTACTCGTACAGTAACTATGGCTACACCTTC.

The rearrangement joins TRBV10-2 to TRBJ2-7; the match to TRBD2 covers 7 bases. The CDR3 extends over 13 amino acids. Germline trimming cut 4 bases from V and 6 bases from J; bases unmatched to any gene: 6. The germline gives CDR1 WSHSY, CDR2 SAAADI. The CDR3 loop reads CASSVAGVFEQYF. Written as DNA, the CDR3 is TGCGCCAGCAGTGTTGCGGGAGTCTTCGAGCAGTACTTC.

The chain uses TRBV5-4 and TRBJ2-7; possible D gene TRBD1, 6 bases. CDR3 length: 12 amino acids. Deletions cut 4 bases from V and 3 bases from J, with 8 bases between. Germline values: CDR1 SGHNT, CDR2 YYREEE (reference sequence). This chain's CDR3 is CASSRQDYEQYF. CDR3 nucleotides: TGTGCCAGCAGCCGACAGGACTACGAGCAGTACTTC. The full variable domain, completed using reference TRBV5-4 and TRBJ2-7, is ETGVTQSPTHLIKTRGQQVTLRCSSQSGHNTVSWYQQALGQGPQFIFQYYREEENGRGNFPPRFSGLQFPNYSSELNVNALELDDSALYLCASSRQDYEQYFGPGTRLTVT.

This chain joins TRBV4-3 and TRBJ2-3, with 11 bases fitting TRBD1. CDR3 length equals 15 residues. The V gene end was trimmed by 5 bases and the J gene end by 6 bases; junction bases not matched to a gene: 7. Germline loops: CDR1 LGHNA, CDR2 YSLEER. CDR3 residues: CASSSRTGGVDTQYF. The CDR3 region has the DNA TGCGCCAGCAGCTCCCGGACAGGGGGCGTGGATACGCAGTATTTT.

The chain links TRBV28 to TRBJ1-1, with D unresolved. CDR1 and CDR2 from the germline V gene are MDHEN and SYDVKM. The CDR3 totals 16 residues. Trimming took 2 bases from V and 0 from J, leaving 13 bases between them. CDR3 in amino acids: CASSLPRKTMNTEAFF. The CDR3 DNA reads TGTGCCAGCAGTTTACCTCGGAAGACTATGAACACTGAAGCTTTCTTT.